The clone carrying this T cell receptor beta chain was picked up one time. Survey-level immunoSEQ sequencing profiled the TCR beta repertoire. Generated by immunoSEQ multiplex PCR, the TCRdb table keeps only in-frame clones and is missing some. This sample has some 48,000 clones; 93% occur once, and the top ten carry roughly a tenth. Germline lookup yields CDR1 SGHVS and CDR2 FNYEAQ. The CDR3 is made up of 16 amino acids. V lost 5 bases to trimming and J lost 4 bases, with 20 bases between them. Sequencing was performed on PBMCs. The chain carries TRBV7-6 and TRBJ2-5; D ambiguous. This sequence originates from a man aged 35 to 55 with rheumatoid arthritis. The CDR3 bases are TGTGCCAGCAGCCCCCAAATGGGTATAATAGGAGAGACCCAGTACTTC. This sequence encodes CASSPQMGIIGETQYF. Looking up the rest from reference TRBV7-6 and TRBJ2-5 gives the full variable domain: GAGVSQSPRYKVTKRGQDVALRCDPISGHVSLYWYRQALGQGPEFLTYFNYEAQQDKSGLPNDRFSAERPEGSISTLTIQRTEQRDSAMYRCASSPQMGIIGETQYFGPGTRLLVL.